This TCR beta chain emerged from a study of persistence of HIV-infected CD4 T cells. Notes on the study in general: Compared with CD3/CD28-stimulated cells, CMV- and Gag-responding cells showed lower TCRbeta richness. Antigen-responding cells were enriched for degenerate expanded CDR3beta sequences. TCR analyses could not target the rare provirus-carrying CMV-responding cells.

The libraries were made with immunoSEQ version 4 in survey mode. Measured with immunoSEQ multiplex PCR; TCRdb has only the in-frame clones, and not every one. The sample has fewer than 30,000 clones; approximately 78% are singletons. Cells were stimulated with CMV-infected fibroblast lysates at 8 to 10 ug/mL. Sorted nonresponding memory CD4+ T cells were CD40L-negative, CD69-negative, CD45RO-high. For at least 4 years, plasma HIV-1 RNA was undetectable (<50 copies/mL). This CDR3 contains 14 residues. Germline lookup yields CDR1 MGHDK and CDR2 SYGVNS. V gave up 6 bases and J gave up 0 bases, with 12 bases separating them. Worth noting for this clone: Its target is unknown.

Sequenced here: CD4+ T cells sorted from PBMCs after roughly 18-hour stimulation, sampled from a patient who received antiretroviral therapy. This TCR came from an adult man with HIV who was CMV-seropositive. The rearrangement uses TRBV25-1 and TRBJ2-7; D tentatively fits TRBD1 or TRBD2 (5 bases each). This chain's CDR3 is CASSRDGGSYEQYF. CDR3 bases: TGTGCCAGCAGCCGGGACGGAGGCTCCTACGAGCAGTACTTC.